These 25 T cell receptor beta chains originate from one sample sequenced in a study of T-cell reconstitution after alpha-beta-depleted transplantation in children. It was with unique molecular identifiers that the TCRbeta library was prepared. TCRdb called the PCR reads again in MiXCR, with one record for every CDR3 protein. Altogether about 690,000 distinct CDR3 sequences are present, around a sixth being singletons, with the ten largest covering 0.85% to 1.3%. Specimen: PBMCs from the stem cell graft donor, collected from the stem cell graft. The receptors stem from a human donor who donated a stem cell graft to a child with acute myeloid leukemia.

In its sample, this clonotype was seen many times. The chain joins TRBV7-2 to TRBJ2-3, with D perhaps assigned TRBD1 or TRBD2 (5 bases each). The CDR3 runs to 14 residues. V lost 3 bases and J 5 bases, leaving 12 bases between the germline ends. The germline V gene has CDR1 SGHTA and CDR2 FQGNSA. The CDR3 sequence: CASSFDVGGDTQYF. CDR3 nucleotides: TGTGCCAGCAGCTTCGACGTTGGGGGAGATACGCAGTATTTT.

This clonotype has a count of ten or more. The rearrangement uses TRBV20-1 and TRBJ1-6, with 11 positions matching TRBD1. The V gene's germline CDR1 is DFQATT and CDR2 SNEGSKA (reference sequence). Trimming cost V 3 bases and J 9 bases; bases outside gene matches: 10. The CDR3 spans 16 residues. The CDR3 loop is CSASRGDRGSSSPLHF. DNA for the CDR3: TGCAGTGCTAGCCGAGGGGACAGGGGGTCGAGTTCACCCCTCCACTTT.

This clonotype was detected ten times or more. This chain uses TRBV6-5 with TRBJ2-1, with TRBD1 identical over 7 bases. The CDR3 runs 16 residues. Trimming cost V 6 bases and J 0 bases; bases outside gene matches: 8. Per germline, CDR1 MNHEY and CDR2 SVGAGI. The CDR3 nucleotides are TGTGCCAGCAGCTTCGGACAGGAGAGCTCCTACAATGAGCAGTTCTTC. As protein: CASSFGQESSYNEQFF.

The chain is built from TRBV6-4 and TRBJ2-1; D may be TRBD1 (6 bases). CDR1 is MRHNA, CDR2 SNTAGT, per germline. This CDR3 has 20 residues. Trimming shortened V by 1 base and J by 0 bases, and 22 bases separated the two germline ends. The CDR3 reads CASSDFKWTERSSSYNEQFF. The CDR3 bases are TGTGCCAGCAGTGACTTTAAGTGGACAGAAAGGTCGAGCTCCTACAATGAGCAGTTCTTC.

The sample holds many counts of this clonotype. The chain recombines TRBV24-1 with TRBJ1-5; D gene uncertain. Trimming left V 10 bases short and J 5 bases short, with 8 bases between. From germline, CDR1 is KGHDR and CDR2 SFDVKD. The CDR3 runs 11 residues. CDR3 coding DNA: TGTGCCACAGGGATTCATCAGCCCCAGCATTTT. The encoded protein is CATGIHQPQHF.

At least ten counts were recorded for this clonotype. The chain has TRBV12-3 or TRBV12-4 and TRBJ1-4; D is uncertain. The CDR3 covers 12 residues. Between the trimmed V and J ends, which lost 2 bases and 8 bases, there was a span of 6 bases. The CDR3, as DNA: TGTGCCAGCAGTTTACTTAGAGAAAAACTGTTTTTT. It encodes CASSLLREKLFF.

This clonotype was seen more than once but under ten times. The V gene is TRBV11-1, the J gene TRBJ2-1; 10 positions match TRBD2. This CDR3 region has 19 residues. V dropped 0 bases and J dropped 5; count of bases not matched to a gene: 13. Germline V lookup: CDR1 SGHAT, CDR2 FQDESV (reference sequence). CDR3 in amino acids: CASSLAVNERGGLNNEQFF. The CDR3 nucleotides are TGTGCCAGCAGCTTAGCCGTTAACGAGCGGGGGGGCCTCAACAATGAGCAGTTCTTC. Supplemented by reference TRBV11-1 and TRBJ2-1, the full variable domain reads EAEVAQSPRYKITEKSQAVAFWCDPISGHATLYWYRQILGQGPELLVQFQDESVVDDSQLPKDRFSAERLKGVDSTLKIQPAELGDSAMYLCASSLAVNERGGLNNEQFFGPGTRLTVL.

This clonotype has a count of ten or more. The chain links TRBV13 to TRBJ2-6; unclear D gene. Germline CDR1 reads PRHDT; CDR2 reads FYEKMQ (reference sequence). The CDR3 runs to 16 residues. Trimming removed 1 base from V and 0 bases from J, with 7 bases in between. The CDR3 here is CASSLEGNSGANVLTF. CDR3 bases: TGTGCCAGCAGCTTAGAAGGGAACTCTGGGGCCAACGTCCTGACTTTC. Using reference TRBV13 and TRBJ2-6 for the parts outside the CDR3, the full variable domain is AAGVIQSPRHLIKEKRETATLKCYPIPRHDTVYWYQQGPGQDPQFLISFYEKMQSDKGSIPDRFSAQQFSDYHSELNMSSLELGDSALYFCASSLEGNSGANVLTFGAGSRLTVL.

This clonotype was found a few times. V and J are TRBV12-3 or TRBV12-4 and TRBJ2-3; D is uncertain. The V end was cut by 6 bases, the J end by 5 bases, with 9 bases between. This CDR3 has 12 amino acids. The CDR3 DNA is TGTGCCAGCAGCCTACCGTTAGATACGCAGTATTTT. Its protein product is CASSLPLDTQYF.

This clonotype was detected ten times or more. The rearrangement joins TRBV20-1 to TRBJ1-5; no reliable D call. CDR1 is DFQATT, CDR2 SNEGSKA, per germline (reference sequence). The CDR3 has 14 residues. V gave up 4 bases and J gave up 7 bases, with 17 bases separating them. CDR3 loop: CSAKGEFGNQPQHF. CDR3 nucleotides: TGCAGTGCTAAGGGCGAATTTGGGAACCAGCCCCAGCATTTT.

This rearrangement joins TRBV7-2 to TRBJ2-3; D may be TRBD1 or TRBD2 (6 bases each). CDR1 SGHTA and CDR2 FQGNSA come from the germline V gene. The V and J ends lost 5 bases and 2 bases respectively, with 14 bases between them. CDR3 size: 15 residues. This CDR3 reads CASSRAGHITDTQYF. The CDR3 DNA reads as TGTGCCAGCAGCCGTGCGGGACACATCACAGATACGCAGTATTTT.

A word on this clonotype: Being one base from a much bigger clone, this may be a read error. The gene calls are TRBV20-1 and TRBJ1-2; D is unclear. The CDR3 extends over 11 amino acids. Trimming cost V 4 bases and J 4 bases, with 7 bases left between them. Germline CDR1 is DFQATT and CDR2 is SNEGSKA (reference sequence). CDR3 bases: TGCAGTGCTACGATCTCCTATGGCTACACCTTC. It encodes CSATISYGYTF.

At least ten counts were recorded for this clonotype. The chain has TRBV20-1 and TRBJ2-7; TRBD2 matches at 8 bases. Trimming at V came to 6 bases and at J to 0 bases, leaving 10 bases not matched to a gene. The CDR3 is 15 amino acids. The germline gives CDR1 DFQATT, CDR2 SNEGSKA (reference sequence). CDR3 protein: CSAHRGSGGSYEQYF. Here the CDR3 DNA reads TGCAGTGCCCACCGTGGAAGCGGGGGCTCCTACGAGCAGTACTTC.

This clonotype occurred many times. V and J are TRBV4-2 and TRBJ2-2; 9 nucleotides match TRBD1. Germline CDR1 is LGHNA and CDR2 is YNFKEQ. The V and J ends lost 4 bases and 6 bases, in that order; junction bases with no gene match: 6. The CDR3 length is 15 residues. The CDR3: CASSPRTGEAGELFF. CDR3 DNA: TGTGCCAGCAGCCCAAGGACAGGGGAGGCCGGGGAGCTGTTTTTT.

The chain couples TRBV7-9 to TRBJ1-2; D is ambiguous. Germline CDR1 and CDR2: SEHNR and FQNEAQ (reference sequence). With 4 bases removed from V and 8 bases from J, the gap between germline ends came to 20 bases. This CDR3 region has 15 residues. Written as DNA, the CDR3 is TGTGCCAGCAGCTCCACGGCGGGCCCCTTGGGAGGCTACACCTTC. It encodes CASSSTAGPLGGYTF.

The table lists this clonotype with a count of one. This may arise from a read error, as a much more abundant clone is one base away. This chain uses TRBV7-6 with TRBJ2-3; 12 bases agree with TRBD2. V trimming: 4 bases; J trimming: 2 bases; junction bases outside the gene matches: 4. The V gene's germline CDR1 is SGHVS and CDR2 FNYEAQ. The CDR3 covers 16 residues. The CDR3 region has the DNA TGTGCCAGCAGCTATAGGACTAGCGGGATCACAGATACGCAGTATTTT. Translated: CASSYRTSGITDTQYF.

Of note for this clonotype: Germline and junction disagree at one end, which may indicate a read error. The V call is TRBV12-3 or TRBV12-4, the J call TRBJ2-7; D is undetermined. CDR3 size: 14 residues. The CDR3 sequence: CAISLAGVTYEQYF. DNA of the CDR3: TGTGCCATCAGTTTAGCTGGGGTCACCTACGAGCAGTACTTC.

There are a few counts of this clonotype. The rearrangement links TRBV21-1 to TRBJ1-6. TRBV21-1 is given as a pseudogene. This CDR3 is 18 amino acids long. The CDR3 DNA is TGTGCCAGCAGCAATGGAGCGCAGGAAAGCTCCTATAATTCACCCCTCCACTTT. This sequence encodes CASSNGAQESSYNSPLHF.

The chain recombines TRBV5-1 with TRBJ1-6, with D maybe TRBD1 (6 bases). Germline V gene sequence: CDR1 SGHRS, CDR2 YFSETQ. This CDR3 is built from 16 residues. V dropped 3 bases and J dropped 9 bases, with 19 bases sitting between them. Here the CDR3 reads CASSSDTGPPASPLHF. The CDR3 DNA reads TGCGCCAGCAGCTCGGATACAGGGCCTCCGGCTTCACCCCTCCACTTT.

The chain combines TRBV9 with TRBJ2-1, with 8 bases that match TRBD1. The ends lost 4 bases at V and 4 bases at J; junction bases unmatched: 10. CDR3 size: 16 residues. CDR1 and CDR2 from the germline V gene are SGDLS and YYNGEE. The CDR3 region has the DNA TGTGCCAGCAGCCCAAGCGACAGGGGACTTTACAATGAGCAGTTCTTC. This encodes CASSPSDRGLYNEQFF.

This chain uses TRBV5-1 with TRBJ2-5; perhaps TRBD1 as D (7 bases). CDR1 is SGHRS, CDR2 YFSETQ, per germline. V was trimmed by 0 bases and J by 3 bases, leaving 15 bases between them. The CDR3 is 16 residues long. CDR3 nucleotides: TGCGCCAGCAGCTTGGTGTCCAGGGGGGATAAAGAGACCCAGTACTTC. Protein sequence: CASSLVSRGDKETQYF.

The sample holds a few counts of this clonotype. The CDR3 DNA follows: TGCGCCAGCAGCTTGGTTGATTGGCCCCAAACGACCGCCGGGGAGCTGTTTTTT. Translation gives CASSLVDWPQTTAGELFF. The rearrangement joins TRBV5-1 to TRBJ2-2; D is undetermined. Germline V lookup: CDR1 SGHRS, CDR2 YFSETQ. Trimming left V 0 bases short and J 6 bases short, with 21 bases between. This CDR3 region has 18 residues.

The chain couples TRBV27 to TRBJ1-1; D gene uncertain. V was shortened by 8 bases and J by 1 base, with 8 bases between the two germline ends. The V gene's germline CDR1 is MNHEY and CDR2 SMNVEV (reference sequence). The CDR3 covers 12 residues. CDR3 sequence reads: CASWTGNTEAFF. The DNA of the CDR3 is TGTGCCAGCTGGACGGGGAACACTGAAGCTTTCTTT.

The chain has TRBV27 and TRBJ1-5, with D uncertain. Trimming removed 7 bases at V and 0 bases at J, with 16 bases between. The CDR3 is 16 amino acids. Germline CDR1 reads MNHEY; CDR2 reads SMNVEV (reference sequence). This CDR3 is CASMYRWSVSNQPQHF. CDR3 bases: TGTGCCAGCATGTACCGGTGGTCGGTTAGCAATCAGCCCCAGCATTTT.

This clonotype was recorded at least ten times. This chain uses TRBV6-1 with TRBJ1-2; possibly TRBD1 for D (6 bases). The ends were cut back, 8 bases at V and 4 bases at J, with 17 bases in the middle. Germline V gene lookup returns CDR1 MNHNS and CDR2 SASEGT. This CDR3 is 14 amino acids long. CDR3 DNA: TGTGCCAGCGGCGAGGGGGGCGAAGGCTATGGCTACACCTTC. This codes for CASGEGGEGYGYTF.